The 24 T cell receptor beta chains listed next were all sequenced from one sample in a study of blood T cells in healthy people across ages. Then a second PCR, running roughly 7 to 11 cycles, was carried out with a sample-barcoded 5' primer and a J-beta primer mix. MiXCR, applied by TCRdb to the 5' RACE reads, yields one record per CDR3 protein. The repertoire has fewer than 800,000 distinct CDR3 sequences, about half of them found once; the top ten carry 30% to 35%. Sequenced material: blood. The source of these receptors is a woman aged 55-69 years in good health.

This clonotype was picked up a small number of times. In DNA form, the CDR3 reads TGCAGCGTTGAAGGCGGTGCCTTCTCCTACAATGAGCAGTTCTTC. Protein sequence: CSVEGGAFSYNEQFF. V usage is TRBV29-1 and J usage is TRBJ2-1; no definite D call. This CDR3 has 15 residues. The germline V and J ends were trimmed by 1 base and 0 bases, with 10 bases remaining between them. Germline CDR1 reads SQVTM; CDR2 reads ANQGSEA.

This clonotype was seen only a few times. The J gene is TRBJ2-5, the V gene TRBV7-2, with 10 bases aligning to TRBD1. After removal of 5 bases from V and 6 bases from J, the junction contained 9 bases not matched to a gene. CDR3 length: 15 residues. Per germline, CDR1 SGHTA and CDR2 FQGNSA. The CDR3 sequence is CASSPGTGVLKTQYF. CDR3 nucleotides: TGTGCCAGCAGCCCCGGGACAGGGGTGTTAAAGACCCAGTACTTC.

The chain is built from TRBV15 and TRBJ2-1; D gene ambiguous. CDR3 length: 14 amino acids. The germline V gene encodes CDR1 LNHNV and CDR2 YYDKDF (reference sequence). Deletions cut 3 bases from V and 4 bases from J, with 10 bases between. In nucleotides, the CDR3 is TGTGCCACCAGCAGCGGTGACAATTACAATGAGCAGTTCTTC. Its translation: CATSSGDNYNEQFF.

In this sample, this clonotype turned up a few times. The CDR3 protein is CSARDTGVRGANVLTF. The CDR3 DNA follows: TGCAGTGCTAGAGATACAGGGGTGAGGGGGGCCAACGTCCTGACTTTC. The J gene is TRBJ2-6, the V gene TRBV20-1; 7 bases agree with TRBD1. Germline assignment: CDR1 DFQATT and CDR2 SNEGSKA (reference sequence). J gave up 4 bases and V 0 bases, and 6 bases lay outside the gene matches. The CDR3 has 16 amino acids.

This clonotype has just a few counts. For the CDR3, the DNA is TGTGCCAGCAGCCAAGACAGGGTTGTCAACGAGCAGTACTTC. Amino acid sequence: CASSQDRVVNEQYF. The genes are TRBV14 and TRBJ2-7, with D maybe TRBD1 (5 bases). The CDR3 is made up of 14 amino acids. CDR1 SGHDN and CDR2 FVKESK come from the germline V gene. V lost 0 bases, J lost 5 bases, and 11 bases lay in between.

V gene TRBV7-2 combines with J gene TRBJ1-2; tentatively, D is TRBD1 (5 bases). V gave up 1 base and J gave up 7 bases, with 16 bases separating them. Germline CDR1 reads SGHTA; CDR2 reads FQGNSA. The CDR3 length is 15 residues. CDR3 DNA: TGTGCCAGCAGCTTAGTCTTGGAGGGGAGGGGTGGCTACACCTTC. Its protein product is CASSLVLEGRGGYTF.

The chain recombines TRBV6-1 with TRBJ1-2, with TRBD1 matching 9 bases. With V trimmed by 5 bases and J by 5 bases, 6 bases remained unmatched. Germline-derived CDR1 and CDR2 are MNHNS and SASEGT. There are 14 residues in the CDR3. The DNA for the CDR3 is TGTGCCAGCAGTACACCAGGACAGGGGTATGGCTACACCTTC. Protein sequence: CASSTPGQGYGYTF.

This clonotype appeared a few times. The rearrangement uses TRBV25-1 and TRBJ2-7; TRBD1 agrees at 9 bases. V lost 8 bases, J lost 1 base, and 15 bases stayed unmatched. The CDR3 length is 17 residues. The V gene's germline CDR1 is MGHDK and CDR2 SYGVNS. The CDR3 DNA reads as TGTGCCAGCCGGGACAGGGTTGTACCCTGGCCATCCTACGAGCAGTACTTC. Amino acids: CASRDRVVPWPSYEQYF.

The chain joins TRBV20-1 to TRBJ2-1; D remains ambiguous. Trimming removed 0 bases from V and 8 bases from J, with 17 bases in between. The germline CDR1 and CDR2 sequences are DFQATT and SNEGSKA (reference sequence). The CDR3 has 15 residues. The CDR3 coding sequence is TGCAGTGCTAGAGATCCCTCGACCGCTCGGGATGAGCAGTTCTTC. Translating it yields CSARDPSTARDEQFF.

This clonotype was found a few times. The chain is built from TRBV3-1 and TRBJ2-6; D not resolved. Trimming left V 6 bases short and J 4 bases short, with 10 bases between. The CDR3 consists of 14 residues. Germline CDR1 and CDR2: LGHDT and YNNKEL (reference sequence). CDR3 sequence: CASRGFYGANVLTF. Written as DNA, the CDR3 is TGTGCCAGCAGGGGGTTTTACGGGGCCAACGTCCTGACTTTC.

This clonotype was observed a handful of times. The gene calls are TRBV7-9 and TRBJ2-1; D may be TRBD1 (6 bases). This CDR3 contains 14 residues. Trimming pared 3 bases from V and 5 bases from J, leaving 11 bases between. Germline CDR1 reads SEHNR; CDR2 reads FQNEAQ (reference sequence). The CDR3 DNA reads TGTGCCAGCAGCTTGAGTTGGGACAACAATGAGCAGTTCTTC. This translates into CASSLSWDNNEQFF.

CDR3 loop: CSVQRAVATDTQYF. CDR3 DNA sequence: TGCAGCGTTCAGCGCGCTGTAGCAACTGATACGCAGTATTTT. This rearrangement joins TRBV29-1 to TRBJ2-3; D gene uncertain. This CDR3 region has 14 residues. V shed 5 bases and J shed 6 bases, with 18 bases lying between them. Per the germline V gene, CDR1 is SQVTM and CDR2 is ANQGSEA.

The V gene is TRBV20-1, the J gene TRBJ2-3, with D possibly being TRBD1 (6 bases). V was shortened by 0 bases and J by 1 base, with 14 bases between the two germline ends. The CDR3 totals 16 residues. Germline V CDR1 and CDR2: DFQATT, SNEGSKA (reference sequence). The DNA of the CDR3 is TGCAGTGCTAGAGATCTTCAGGGGATGGGCACAGATACGCAGTATTTT. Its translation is CSARDLQGMGTDTQYF.

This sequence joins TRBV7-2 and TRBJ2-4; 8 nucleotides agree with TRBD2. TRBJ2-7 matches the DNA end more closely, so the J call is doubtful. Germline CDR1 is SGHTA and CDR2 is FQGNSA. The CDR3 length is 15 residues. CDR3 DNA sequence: TGTGCCAGCAGCCCGGTGATAGCGGGATCCTACGAGCAGTACTTC. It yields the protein CASSPVIAGSYEQYF.

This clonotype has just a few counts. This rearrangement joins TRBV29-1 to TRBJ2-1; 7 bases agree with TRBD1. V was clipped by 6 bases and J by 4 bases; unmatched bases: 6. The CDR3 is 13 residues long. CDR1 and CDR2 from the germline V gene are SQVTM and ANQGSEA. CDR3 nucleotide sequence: TGCAGCGTGCTCGGGACAGAGTACAATGAGCAGTTCTTC. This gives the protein CSVLGTEYNEQFF.

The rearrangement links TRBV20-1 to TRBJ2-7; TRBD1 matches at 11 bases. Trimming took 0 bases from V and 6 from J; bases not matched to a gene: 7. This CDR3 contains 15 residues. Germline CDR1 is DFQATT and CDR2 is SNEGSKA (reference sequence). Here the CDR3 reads CSARDPGTGGREQYF. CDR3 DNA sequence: TGCAGTGCTAGAGATCCCGGGACAGGGGGGCGCGAGCAGTACTTC.

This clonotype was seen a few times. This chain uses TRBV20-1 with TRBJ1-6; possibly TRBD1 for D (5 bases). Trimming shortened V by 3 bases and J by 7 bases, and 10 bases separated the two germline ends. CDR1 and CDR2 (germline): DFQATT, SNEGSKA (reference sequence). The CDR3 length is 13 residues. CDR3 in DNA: TGCAGTGCTAGGACAGACTTAAATTCACCCCTCCACTTT. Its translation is CSARTDLNSPLHF.

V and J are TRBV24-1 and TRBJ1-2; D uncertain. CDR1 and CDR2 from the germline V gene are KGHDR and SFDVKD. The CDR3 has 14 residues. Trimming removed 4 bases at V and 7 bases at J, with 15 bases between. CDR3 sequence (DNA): TGTGCCACCAGTGACACCGGAAGAGGCGGTGGCTACACCTTC. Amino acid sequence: CATSDTGRGGGYTF.

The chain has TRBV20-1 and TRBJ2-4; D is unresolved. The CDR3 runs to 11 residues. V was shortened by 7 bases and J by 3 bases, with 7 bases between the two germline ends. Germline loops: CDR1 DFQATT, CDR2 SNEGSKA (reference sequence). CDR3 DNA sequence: TGCAGTGGGTGGGTCAAAAACATTCAGTACTTC. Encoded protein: CSGWVKNIQYF.

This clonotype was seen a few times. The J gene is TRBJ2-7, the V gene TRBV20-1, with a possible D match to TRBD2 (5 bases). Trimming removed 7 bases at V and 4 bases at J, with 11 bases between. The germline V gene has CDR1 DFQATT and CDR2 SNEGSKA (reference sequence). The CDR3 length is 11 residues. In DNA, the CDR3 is TGCAGTGGGTACAGCGGATACGAGCAGTACTTC. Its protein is CSGYSGYEQYF.

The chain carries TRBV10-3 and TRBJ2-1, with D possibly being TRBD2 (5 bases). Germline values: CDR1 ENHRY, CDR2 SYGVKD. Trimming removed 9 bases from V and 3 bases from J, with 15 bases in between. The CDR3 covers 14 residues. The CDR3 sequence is CAIREGSGYNEQFF. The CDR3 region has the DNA TGTGCCATACGGGAAGGGTCCGGCTACAATGAGCAGTTCTTC.

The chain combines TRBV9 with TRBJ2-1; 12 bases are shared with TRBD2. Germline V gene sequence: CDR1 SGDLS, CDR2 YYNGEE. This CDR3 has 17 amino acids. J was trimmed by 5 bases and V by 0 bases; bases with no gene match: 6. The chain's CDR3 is CASSVASGRAGDNEQFF. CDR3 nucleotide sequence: TGTGCCAGCAGCGTAGCTAGCGGGAGGGCCGGAGACAATGAGCAGTTCTTC.

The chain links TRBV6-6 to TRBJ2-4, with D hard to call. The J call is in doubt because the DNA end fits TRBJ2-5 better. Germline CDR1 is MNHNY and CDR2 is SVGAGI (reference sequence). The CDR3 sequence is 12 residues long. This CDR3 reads CASGGPQETQYF. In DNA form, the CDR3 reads TGTGCCAGCGGCGGACCCCAGGAGACCCAGTACTTC.

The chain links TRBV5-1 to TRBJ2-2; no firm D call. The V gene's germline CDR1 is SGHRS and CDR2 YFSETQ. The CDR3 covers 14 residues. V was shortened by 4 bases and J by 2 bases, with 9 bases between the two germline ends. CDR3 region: CASSPLGNTGELFF. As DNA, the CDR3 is TGCGCCAGCAGCCCTCTAGGAAACACCGGGGAGCTGTTTTTT.